This T cell receptor beta chain was found in a study of CD8 T cells in ankylosing spondylitis (dated by TCRdb to 2017 to 2019). Context from the whole study: T cell receptor beta repertoires were profiled in healthy donors and ankylosing spondylitis patients so that disease-linked TCR variants could be found. The full study cohort comprised approximately 23 ankylosing spondylitis patients and 110 or so healthy donors. Samples of peripheral blood were taken, and for ankylosing spondylitis patients, synovial fluid was collected as well.

CDR1 is given as SGHTA and CDR2 as FQGNSA, both from the germline V gene. From cysteine to phenylalanine, the CDR3 is 15 amino acids long. Only the CDR3 portion is preserved as DNA: 45 bases, with reading frame beginning at the first base. V loses 8 bases at its end and J loses 6 bases; junction bases beyond the gene matches: 11. The full study reports these points: Some motif variants had previously been reported in the synovial fluid and blood of reactive arthritis patients, which suggests shared mechanisms of disease initiation. In peripheral blood, the disease-linked clones were found at relatively low frequencies and had a CD8+ phenotype. The disease-linked clones were reported to be significantly enriched in matched synovial fluid samples from ankylosing spondylitis patients. Blood from ankylosing spondylitis patients appeared to be characterized by a TCR beta motif made up of under ten highly homologous amino acid variants.

The sequencing machine was an Illumina HiSeq 2500. TCR beta libraries were prepared by quantitative 5'-RACE with molecular barcodes. As for the original processing: To identify disease-linked TCR variants, a new computational method was used, one built on a probabilistic model of VDJ rearrangement. TCRdb reran the public reads through fastp at Q25 and MiXCR, keeping productive beta chains. Entries are consolidated by CDR3 protein sequence, retaining the most common genes and DNA. The V and J calls reflect TCRdb's pipeline rather than the authors' work. The sample table records 200,000 to 250,000 distinct CDR3 sequences; roughly 10% of these occur just once. Roughly 2.5% of the sample lies in the top ten. This clonotype was observed many times. Its antigen is still unknown. Nothing much larger sits one base from this clone, and base qualities are not available.

The TCR sequence derives from a male donor with ankylosing spondylitis or in good health (not recorded which). The sequencing input was blood, either unsorted or a sorted T cell fraction (not recorded which). The rearrangement joined TRBV7-2 to TRBJ2-1; TRBD2 agrees with 9 junctional bases. The DNA sequence is as follows: TGTGCCAGCTCAAAGGGGCTAGCGGGACTCAATGAGCAGTTCTTC. The translation is CASSKGLAGLNEQFF.